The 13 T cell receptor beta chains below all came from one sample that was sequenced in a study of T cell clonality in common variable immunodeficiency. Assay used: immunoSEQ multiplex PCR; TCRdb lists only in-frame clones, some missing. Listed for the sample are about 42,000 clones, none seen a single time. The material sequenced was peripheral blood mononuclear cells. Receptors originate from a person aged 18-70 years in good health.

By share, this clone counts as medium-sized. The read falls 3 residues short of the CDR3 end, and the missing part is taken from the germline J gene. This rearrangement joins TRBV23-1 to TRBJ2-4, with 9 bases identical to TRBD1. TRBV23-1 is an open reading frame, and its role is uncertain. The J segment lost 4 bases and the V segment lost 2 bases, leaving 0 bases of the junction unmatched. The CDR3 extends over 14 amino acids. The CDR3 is CASSQDRGKNIQYF. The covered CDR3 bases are TGCGCCAGCAGTCAAGACAGGGGGAAAAACATT.

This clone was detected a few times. The sequenced part of the CDR3 DNA is TGTGCCAGCCGACTGAGCTCCTATAATTCACCC. Its translation is CASRLSSYNSP. The entire CDR3 protein is CASRLSSYNSPLHF. The genes are TRBV2 and TRBJ1-6; D remains unclear. From the germline J gene comes the end of the CDR3, since the read stops 3 residues before it. Trimming removed 8 bases at V and 0 bases at J, with 8 bases between. There are 14 residues in the CDR3. The V gene's germline CDR1 is SNHLY and CDR2 FYNNEI.

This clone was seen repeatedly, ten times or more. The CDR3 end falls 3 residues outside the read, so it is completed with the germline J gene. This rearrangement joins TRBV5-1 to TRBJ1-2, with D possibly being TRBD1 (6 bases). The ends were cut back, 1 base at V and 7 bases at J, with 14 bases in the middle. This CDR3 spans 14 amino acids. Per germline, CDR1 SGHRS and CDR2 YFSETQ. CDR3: CASSLFRGVGGYTF. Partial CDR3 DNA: TGCGCCAGCAGCTTGTTCAGGGGAGTGGGTGGC.

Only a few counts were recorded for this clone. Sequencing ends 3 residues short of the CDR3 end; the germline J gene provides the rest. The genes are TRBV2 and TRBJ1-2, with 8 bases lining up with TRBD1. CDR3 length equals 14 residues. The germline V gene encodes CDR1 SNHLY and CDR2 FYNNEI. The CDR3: CASSTDRADNDYTF. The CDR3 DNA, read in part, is TGTGCCAGCAGTACGGACAGGGCCGACAATGAC.

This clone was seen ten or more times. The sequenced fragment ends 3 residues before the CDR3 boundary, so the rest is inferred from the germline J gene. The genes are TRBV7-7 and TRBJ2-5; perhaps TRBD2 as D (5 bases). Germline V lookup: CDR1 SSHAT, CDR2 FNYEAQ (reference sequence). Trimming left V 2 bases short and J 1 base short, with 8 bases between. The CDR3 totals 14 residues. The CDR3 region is CASSLLLAQETQYF. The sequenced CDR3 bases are TGTGCCAGCAGCTTATTGCTAGCCCAAGAGACC. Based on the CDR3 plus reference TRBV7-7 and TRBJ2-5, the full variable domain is GAGVSQSPRYKVTKRGQDVTLRCDPISSHATLYWYQQALGQGPEFLTYFNYEAQPDKSGLPSDRFSAERPEGSISTLTIQRTEQRDSAMYRCASSLLLAQETQYFGPGTRLLVL.

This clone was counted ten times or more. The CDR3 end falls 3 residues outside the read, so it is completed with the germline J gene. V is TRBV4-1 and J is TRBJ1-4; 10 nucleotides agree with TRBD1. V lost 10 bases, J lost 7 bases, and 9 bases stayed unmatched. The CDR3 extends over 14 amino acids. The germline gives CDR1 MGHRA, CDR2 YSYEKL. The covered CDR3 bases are TGCGCCATCGGGACAGGGGCGCTATCTGAAAAA. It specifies CAIGTGALSEK. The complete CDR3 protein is CAIGTGALSEKLFF.

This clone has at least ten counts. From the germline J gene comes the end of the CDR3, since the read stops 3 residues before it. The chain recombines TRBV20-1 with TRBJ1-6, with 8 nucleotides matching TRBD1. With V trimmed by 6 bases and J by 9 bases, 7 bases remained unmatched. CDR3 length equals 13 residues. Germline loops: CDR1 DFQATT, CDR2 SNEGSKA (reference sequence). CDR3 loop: CSASTGVSSPLHF. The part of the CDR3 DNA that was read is TGCAGTGCCTCGACAGGGGTGAGTTCACCC.

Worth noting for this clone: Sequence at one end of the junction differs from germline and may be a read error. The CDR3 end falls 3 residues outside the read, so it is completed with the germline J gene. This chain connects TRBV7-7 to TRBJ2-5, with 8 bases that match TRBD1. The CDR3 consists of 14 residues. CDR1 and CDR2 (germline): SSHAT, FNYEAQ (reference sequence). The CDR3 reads CASSWTGLQETQYF. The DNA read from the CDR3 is TGTGCTAGCAGCTGGACAGGGCTCCAAGAGACC. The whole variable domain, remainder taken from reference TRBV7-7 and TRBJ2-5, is GAGVSQSPRYKVTKRGQDVTLRCDPISSHATLYWYQQALGQGPEFLTYFNYEAQPDKSGLPSDRFSAERPEGSISTLTIQRTEQRDSAMYRCASSWTGLQETQYFGPGTRLLVL.

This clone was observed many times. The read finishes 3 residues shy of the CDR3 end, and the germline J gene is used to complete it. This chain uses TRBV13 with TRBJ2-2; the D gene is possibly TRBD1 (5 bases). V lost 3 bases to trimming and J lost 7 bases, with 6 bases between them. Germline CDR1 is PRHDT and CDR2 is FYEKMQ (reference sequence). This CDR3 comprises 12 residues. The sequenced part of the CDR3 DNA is TGTGCCAGCAGCTTTAGGGGCGGGGAG. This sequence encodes CASSFRGGE. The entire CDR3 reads CASSFRGGELFF.

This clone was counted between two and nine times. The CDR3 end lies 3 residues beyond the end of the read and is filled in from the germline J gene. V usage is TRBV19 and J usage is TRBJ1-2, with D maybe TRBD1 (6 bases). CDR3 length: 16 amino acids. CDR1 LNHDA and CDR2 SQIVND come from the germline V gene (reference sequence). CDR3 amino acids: CASSLRLTGGGQPYTF. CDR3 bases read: TGTGCCAGTAGTCTTCGATTAACGGGTGGAGGACAGCCC.

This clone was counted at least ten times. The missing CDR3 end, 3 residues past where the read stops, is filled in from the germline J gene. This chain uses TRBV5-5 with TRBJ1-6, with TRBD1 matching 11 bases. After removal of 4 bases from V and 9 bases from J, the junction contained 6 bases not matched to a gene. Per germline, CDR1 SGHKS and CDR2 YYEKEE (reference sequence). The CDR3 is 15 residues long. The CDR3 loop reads CASSLRTGGGSPLHF. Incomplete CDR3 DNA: TGTGCCAGCAGCCTGAGGACAGGGGGCGGTTCACCC.

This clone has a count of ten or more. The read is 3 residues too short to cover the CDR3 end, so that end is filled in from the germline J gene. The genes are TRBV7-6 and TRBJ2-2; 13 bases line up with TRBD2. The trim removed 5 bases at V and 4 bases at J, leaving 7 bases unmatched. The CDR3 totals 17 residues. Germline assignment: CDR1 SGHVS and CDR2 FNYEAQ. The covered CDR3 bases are TGTGCCAGCAGCCCTGGACTAGCGGGGGTACCCACCGGGGAG. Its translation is CASSPGLAGVPTGE. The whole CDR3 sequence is CASSPGLAGVPTGELFF.

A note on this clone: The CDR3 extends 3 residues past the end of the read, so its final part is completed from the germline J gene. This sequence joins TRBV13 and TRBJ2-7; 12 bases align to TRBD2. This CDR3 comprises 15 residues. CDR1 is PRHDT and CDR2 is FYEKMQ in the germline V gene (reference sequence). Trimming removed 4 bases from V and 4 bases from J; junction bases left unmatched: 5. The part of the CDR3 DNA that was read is TGTGCCAGCAGCTCCGGACTAGCGGGAATTTACGAG. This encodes CASSSGLAGIYE. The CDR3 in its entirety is CASSSGLAGIYEQYF. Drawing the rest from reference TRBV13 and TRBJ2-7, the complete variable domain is AAGVIQSPRHLIKEKRETATLKCYPIPRHDTVYWYQQGPGQDPQFLISFYEKMQSDKGSIPDRFSAQQFSDYHSELNMSSLELGDSALYFCASSSGLAGIYEQYFGPGTRLTVT.